A single TCR beta chain is shown here with its context. Its antigen is as yet unknown. TCRB immunosequencing input was 400 to 650 nanograms of biopsy DNA per sample. Repertoires were generated with immunoSEQ multiplex PCR, while TCRdb's copy carries only in-frame clones and drops some. This sample yields about 9,600 clones, of which 76% are seen a single time; about 25% belongs to the top ten. This sample is drawn from a study of T cell repertoires in ileal Crohn's disease. At the level of the study: About 37% were active smokers at surgery; median disease duration was almost 8 years.

Germline CDR1 SGHRS, CDR2 YFSETQ. This CDR3 comprises 17 residues. Trimming removed 4 bases from V and 3 bases from J; junction bases left unmatched: 8. General observations from the study: Active smokers at surgery had more clonal expansions than non-smokers.

The rearrangement joins TRBV5-1 to TRBJ2-6; 9 bases fit TRBD1. The receptor's source is an adult with Crohn's disease. The material sequenced was ileal tissue. The CDR3 coding sequence is TGCGCCAGCAGCCCGATCAGACAGGGGGGTGGGGCCAACGTCCTGACTTTC. This codes for CASSPIRQGGGANVLTF.